This T cell receptor beta chain was found in a study of cytomegalovirus exposure and HLA in healthy donors. Study-level points and caveats: Presence/absence results assume similar sequencing depth per donor, which may not hold. The records held CMV serostatus as the only immune exposure information. A later analysis linked a missense DCLRE1C variant to TCR beta V- and J-gene trimming.

V lost 1 base to trimming and J lost 4 bases, with 5 bases between them. The CDR3 has 12 amino acids. The germline V gene has CDR1 SGHNT and CDR2 YYREEE (reference sequence). The PCR used 60 Vbeta and 13 Jbeta primers. Using immunoSEQ multiplex PCR, the repertoire was profiled, and TCRdb retains in-frame clones only, with some absent. Seen here are around 160,000 clones, around 80% observed once, and the top ten hold 8% to 10%. Comment on this clone: Its antigen is not known.

The chain recombines TRBV5-4 with TRBJ2-5, with D uncertain. The clonotype was recovered from a male donor in good health and CMV-seropositive. Sequencing was done on a sample of PBMCs. CDR3 in amino acids: CASSLNRETQYF. The CDR3 region has the DNA TGTGCCAGCAGCTTGAATAGAGAGACCCAGTACTTC. The whole variable domain, remainder taken from reference TRBV5-4 and TRBJ2-5, is ETGVTQSPTHLIKTRGQQVTLRCSSQSGHNTVSWYQQALGQGPQFIFQYYREEENGRGNFPPRFSGLQFPNYSSELNVNALELDDSALYLCASSLNRETQYFGPGTRLLVL.